The present T cell receptor beta chain was sequenced within a study of identical twins. Findings and limits, study-wide: For out-of-frame beta sequences, excess twin sharing was weaker. Conclusions rested on cross-sectional statistics rather than following the same donors.

Regarding this clonotype: No antigen is known for it.

TCRdb re-analysed the 5' RACE reads in MiXCR, keeping a single row per CDR3 protein. The data show about 260,000 distinct CDR3 sequences, with around 7% seen just once and more than 3% held by the top ten. The same sample was also studied in work on yellow fever vaccine responses in identical twins.

Sample: memory (CD45RO+) T cells sorted from blood. The receptor was isolated from a woman under 30 in good health.

CDR3 sequence: CASSLDAGDTYEQYF. The CDR3 nucleotides are TGTGCCAGCAGCTTAGATGCAGGGGACACCTACGAGCAGTACTTC. The V gene is TRBV7-9, the J gene TRBJ2-7, with D possibly matching TRBD1 (6 bases). CDR3 length: 15 residues. Trimming pared 1 base from V and 2 bases from J, leaving 12 bases between. CDR1 is SEHNR and CDR2 is FQNEAQ in the germline V gene (reference sequence).